This T cell receptor beta chain was found in a study of OX40 agonist ivuxolimab in advanced cancers. The wider study: Patients received the agonistic anti-OX40 (CD134) antibody ivuxolimab. Study-level points and caveats: Relatively little clonal expansion, among the lowest observed, appeared in partial responders at 0.1-3.0 mg/kg.

In regard to this clone: No antigen is known for it.

Sequencing used immunoSEQ multiplex PCR; TCRdb keeps in-frame clones, though not all of them. This sample has tens of thousands of clones, with around 79% found just once. The sample here was CD4+ or CD8+ T cells sorted from blood, taken in a trial of the OX40 agonist ivuxolimab. The receptor's source is an adult with an advanced solid tumor such as melanoma, head and neck, liver or kidney cancer.

CDR3: CASTPPVPPIYEQYV. The CDR3 bases are TGTGCCAGCACCCCTCCTGTTCCTCCCATTTACGAGCAGTACGTC. V usage is TRBV9 and J usage is TRBJ2-7; no clear D gene. There are 15 residues in the CDR3. CDR1 SGDLS and CDR2 YYNGEE come from the germline V gene. V was cut by 6 bases and J by 4 bases, with 20 bases left in between.